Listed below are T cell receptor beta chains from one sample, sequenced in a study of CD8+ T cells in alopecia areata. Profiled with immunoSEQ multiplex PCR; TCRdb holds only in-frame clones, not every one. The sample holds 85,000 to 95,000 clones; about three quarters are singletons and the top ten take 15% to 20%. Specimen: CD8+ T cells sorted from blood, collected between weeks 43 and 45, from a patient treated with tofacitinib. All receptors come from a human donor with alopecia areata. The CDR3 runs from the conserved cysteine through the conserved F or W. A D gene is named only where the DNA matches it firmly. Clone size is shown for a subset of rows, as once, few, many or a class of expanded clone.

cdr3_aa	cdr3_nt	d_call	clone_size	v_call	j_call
CASSYFGSASYNEQFF	TGTGCCAGCAGTTACTTTGGGTCGGCTTCCTACAATGAGCAGTTCTTC	NA	few	TRBV6-5	TRBJ2-1
CASSLVVRDTEAFF	TGTGCCAGCAGTCTGGTTGTCAGGGACACTGAAGCTTTCTTT	NA	NA	TRBV6-5	TRBJ1-1
CASRRGIQTYEQYF	TGTGCCAGCAGGAGAGGAATCCAAACCTACGAGCAGTACTTC	NA	NA	TRBV7-2	TRBJ2-7
CASSLVAMNTEAFF	TGCGCCAGCAGCTTGGTCGCAATGAACACTGAAGCTTTCTTT	NA	few	TRBV5-1	TRBJ1-1
CASVEPSLGYGYTF	TGTGCCAGCGTGGAACCCTCCCTTGGCTATGGCTACACCTTC	NA	NA	TRBV6-6	TRBJ1-2
CASSLHRGGNEQYF	TGTGCCAGCAGCTTACACAGGGGCGGAAACGAGCAGTACTTC	TRBD1	NA	TRBV7-9	TRBJ2-7
CASSLIVAGSNQPQHF	TGTGCCAGCAGCTTAATAGTGGCGGGGAGCAATCAGCCCCAGCATTTT	NA	NA	TRBV7-2	TRBJ1-5
CASSLSGVMNTEAFF	TGTGCCAGCAGTTTATCGGGGGTTATGAACACTGAAGCTTTCTTT	NA	NA	TRBV27	TRBJ1-1
CASVSSPSGLPNEQFF	TGTGCCAGCGTCTCGTCTCCTAGCGGGTTGCCCAATGAGCAGTTCTTC	NA	NA	TRBV21-1	TRBJ2-1
CASSEGGGTEAFF	TGTGCCAGCAGTGAGGGGGGGGGCACTGAAGCTTTCTTT	NA	once	TRBV6-4	TRBJ1-1
CASSGSTTNEQFF	TGTGCCAGCAGCGGCTCGACGACGAATGAGCAGTTCTTC	NA	NA	TRBV7-9	TRBJ2-1
CASGRTSLDNTQYF	TGTGCTAGTGGTCGGACTAGCTTAGATAATACGCAGTATTTT	TRBD2	NA	TRBV12-5	TRBJ2-3
CASSLDGGSRRLRAFF	TGTGCCAGCAGCTTGGATGGGGGAAGCCGACGCCTTAGAGCTTTCTTT	NA	NA	TRBV5-6	TRBJ1-1
CASSLVRNEQFF	TGTGCCAGCAGCTTAGTCAGGAATGAGCAGTTCTTC	NA	NA	TRBV7-6	TRBJ2-1
CASTTGTGLFF	TGTGCCAGTACCACCGGGACAGGGCTGTTCTTC	TRBD1	once	TRBV19	TRBJ2-1
CASKENTEAFF	TGCGCCAGCAAGGAGAACACTGAAGCTTTCTTT	NA	once	TRBV4-1	TRBJ1-1
CASSIGQTIGLSEAFF	TGTGCCAGTAGTATCGGGCAAACAATAGGTTTGTCTGAAGCTTTCTTT	NA	NA	TRBV19	TRBJ1-1
CARTRTALMNTEAFF	TGTGCCAGGACCAGGACAGCCCTAATGAACACTGAAGCTTTCTTT	NA	NA	TRBV19	TRBJ1-1
CASRGYEQYF	TGTGCCAGCAGAGGCTACGAGCAGTACTTC	NA	NA	TRBV7-9	TRBJ2-7
CSIIHRDSADFNYGYTF	TGCAGCATCATTCATAGGGACAGCGCCGACTTTAACTATGGCTACACCTTC	TRBD1	NA	TRBV29-1	TRBJ1-2
CASSLDPSTNEKLFF	TGCGCCAGCAGCTTGGATCCCTCAACTAATGAAAAACTGTTTTTT	NA	NA	TRBV5-1	TRBJ1-4
CSGGTGPETQYF	TGCAGCGGCGGGACAGGGCCAGAGACCCAGTACTTC	TRBD1	NA	TRBV29-1	TRBJ2-5
CASSMDRNLQETQYF	TGCGCCAGCAGCATGGACAGAAACCTCCAAGAGACCCAGTACTTC	NA	NA	TRBV5-1	TRBJ2-5
CASSLVGQDNEQFF	TGCGCCAGCAGCTTGGTAGGGCAGGACAATGAGCAGTTCTTC	NA	NA	TRBV5-1	TRBJ2-1
CASSQDRTGDTEAFF	TGCGCCAGCAGCCAAGACCGAACAGGGGATACTGAAGCTTTCTTT	TRBD1	once	TRBV4-3	TRBJ1-1
CASSHRGLRDTQYF	TGTGCCAGCAGTCACAGGGGGCTTAGGGATACGCAGTATTTT	TRBD1	NA	TRBV7-9	TRBJ2-3
CASSQDQPAGGIGELFF	TGCGCCAGCAGCCAAGATCAACCAGCGGGGGGAATCGGGGAGCTGTTTTTT	TRBD2	NA	TRBV4-3	TRBJ2-2
CASEQETQYF	TGTGCCAGCGAACAAGAGACCCAGTACTTC	NA	NA	TRBV7-8	TRBJ2-5
CAWARDRQNATNEKLFF	TGTGCCTGGGCCCGGGACAGACAAAATGCAACTAATGAAAAACTGTTTTTT	TRBD1	NA	TRBV30	TRBJ1-4
CASSAGQGRSYEQYF	TGTGCCAGCAGCGCCGGACAGGGGCGGTCCTACGAGCAGTACTTC	TRBD1	NA	TRBV13	TRBJ2-7
CASSQDGVERGDNEQFF	TGTGCCAGCAGCCAAGATGGGGTCGAGCGGGGGGACAATGAGCAGTTCTTC	TRBD2	NA	TRBV4-2	TRBJ2-1
CASGPVKNTEAFF	TGTGCCAGCGGTCCGGTAAAGAACACTGAAGCTTTCTTT	NA	NA	TRBV6-5	TRBJ1-1
CASSVIRTPNTEAFF	TGCGCCAGCAGCGTAATCAGGACCCCGAACACTGAAGCTTTCTTT	NA	few	TRBV4-3	TRBJ1-1
CASSLSGTGAYEQYF	TGTGCCAGCAGCTTATCGGGGACAGGGGCCTACGAGCAGTACTTC	TRBD1	NA	TRBV7-8	TRBJ2-7
CASSLSWGTGNEQYF	TGTGCCAGCAGTTTAAGCTGGGGGACAGGGAACGAGCAGTACTTC	TRBD1	few	TRBV27	TRBJ2-7
CASSQDVSKTSTDTQYF	TGTGCCAGCAGCCAAGATGTCAGCAAAACTAGCACAGATACGCAGTATTTT	NA	once	TRBV4-2	TRBJ2-3
CASSQSYGGDRGYGYTF	TGCGCCAGCAGCCAAAGTTATGGGGGGGACAGGGGCTATGGCTACACCTTC	TRBD1	NA	TRBV4-3	TRBJ1-2
CASRSKRGDGYTF	TGTGCCAGCAGATCAAAAAGAGGGGATGGCTACACCTTC	NA	NA	TRBV27	TRBJ1-2
CASSLGAGGEQYF	TGTGCCAGCAGCTTAGGGGCAGGGGGCGAGCAGTACTTC	TRBD1	NA	TRBV7-3	TRBJ2-7
CASSDLTTATVTQYF	TGCGCCAGCAGTGACTTAACTACTGCCACTGTTACGCAGTATTTT	NA	NA	TRBV10-2	TRBJ2-3
CASSDGTGSYYGYTF	TGTGCCAGCAGCGATGGGACAGGGAGCTACTATGGCTACACCTTC	TRBD1	NA	TRBV5-6	TRBJ1-2
CASTQVANTGELFF	TGTGCCAGCACACAGGTCGCGAACACCGGGGAGCTGTTTTTT	NA	NA	TRBV9	TRBJ2-2
CASSQDNTRDGDYTF	TGTGCCAGCAGTCAAGACAATACACGAGATGGGGACTACACCTTC	NA	NA	TRBV6-5	TRBJ1-2
CASSPTLNNEQFF	TGTGCCAGTAGTCCCACCCTAAACAATGAGCAGTTCTTC	NA	once	TRBV19	TRBJ2-1
CASTDGTLNNEQFF	TGTGCCAGCACCGACGGGACTCTTAACAATGAGCAGTTCTTC	NA	once	TRBV2	TRBJ2-1